The table lists the clone carrying this TCR beta chain with a few counts. A read error may be the cause here, since a much bigger clone is one base away. This entry is derived from a study of tumor and adjacent non-tumor tissue in lung cancer. The library came from three nested PCR rounds adapted from ARM-PCR protocols. TCRdb recomputed calls from the multiplex PCR reads with MiXCR, one row per CDR3 protein. The sample lists under 45,000 distinct CDR3 sequences, roughly 60% occurring once. The template was RNA from unsorted bulk tissue. Distant lung tissue was collected more than 3 cm away from the tumor edge. CDR3 length: 12 amino acids.

The chain links TRBV12-3 or TRBV12-4 to TRBJ2-5; D might be TRBD1 or TRBD2, each matching 5 bases. The sequenced material came from distant non-tumor lung tissue. The sequence was obtained from a man aged 45-60 years with non-small cell lung cancer. The DNA of the CDR3 is TGTGCCAGCAGATTGGTGGGGGTGCCCCAGTGCTTC. Encoded protein: CASRLVGVPQCF.